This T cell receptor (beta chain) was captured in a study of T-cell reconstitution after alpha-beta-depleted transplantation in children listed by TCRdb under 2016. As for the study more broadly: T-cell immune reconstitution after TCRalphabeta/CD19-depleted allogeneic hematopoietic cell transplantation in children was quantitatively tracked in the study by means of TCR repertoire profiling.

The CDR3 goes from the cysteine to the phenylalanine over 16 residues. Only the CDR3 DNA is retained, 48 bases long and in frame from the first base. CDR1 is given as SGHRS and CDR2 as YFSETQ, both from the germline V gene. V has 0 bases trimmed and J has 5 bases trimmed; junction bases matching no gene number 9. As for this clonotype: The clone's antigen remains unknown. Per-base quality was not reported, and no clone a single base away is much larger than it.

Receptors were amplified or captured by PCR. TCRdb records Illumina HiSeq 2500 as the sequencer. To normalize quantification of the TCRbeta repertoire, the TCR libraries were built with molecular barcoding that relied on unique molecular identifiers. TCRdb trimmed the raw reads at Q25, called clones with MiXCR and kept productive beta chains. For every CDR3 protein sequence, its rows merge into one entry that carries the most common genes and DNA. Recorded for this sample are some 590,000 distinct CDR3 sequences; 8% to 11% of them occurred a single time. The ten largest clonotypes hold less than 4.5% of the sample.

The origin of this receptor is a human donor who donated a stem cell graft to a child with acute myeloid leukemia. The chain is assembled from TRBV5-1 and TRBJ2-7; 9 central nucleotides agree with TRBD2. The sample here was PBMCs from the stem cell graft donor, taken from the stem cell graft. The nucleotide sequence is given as TGCGCCAGCAGCTTGGCCGTAGCGGGAGTCAACCACGAGCAGTACTTC. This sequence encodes CASSLAVAGVNHEQYF.